The 20 T cell receptor beta chains in this list originate from one sample, sequenced in a study of technical replicates of blood from four donors. Method: immunoSEQ multiplex PCR; TCRdb's copy keeps in-frame clones and lacks some. Of 55,000 to 65,000 clones detected, almost 97% appear once; the ten largest clones hold about 0.19%. Sequenced material: T cells isolated from PBMCs. The receptor source for this set is a human donor in good health.

This chain connects TRBV11-2 to TRBJ2-7; 7 bases line up with TRBD1. Germline values: CDR1 SGHAT, CDR2 FQNNGV. V shed 5 bases, J shed 4 bases, and the junction held 14 bases outside the gene matches. CDR3 size: 16 residues. The CDR3 DNA is TGTGCCAGCAGCCTAAAAAGACCGACAGGGTCTTACGAGCAGTACTTC. Protein product: CASSLKRPTGSYEQYF.

The gene calls are TRBV27 and TRBJ2-2; 8 positions agree with TRBD1. The CDR3 spans 14 residues. CDR1 and CDR2 from the germline V gene are MNHEY and SMNVEV (reference sequence). The J segment lost 3 bases and the V segment lost 6 bases, leaving 3 bases of the junction unmatched. CDR3 amino acids: CASRHRGDTGELFF. Here the CDR3 DNA reads TGTGCCAGCAGACACAGGGGGGACACCGGGGAGCTGTTTTTT.

The genes are TRBV19 and TRBJ1-1; TRBD1 matches 7 bases. The CDR3 is 13 residues long. Trimming took 7 bases from V and 6 from J; bases not matched to a gene: 8. Germline V gene data show CDR1 as LNHDA and CDR2 as SQIVND (reference sequence). CDR3 region: CASIWDSRSEAFF. CDR3 sequence (DNA): TGTGCCAGTATATGGGACAGCCGTTCTGAAGCTTTCTTT.

The rearrangement uses TRBV7-9 and TRBJ2-5; a possible D gene is TRBD1 (5 bases). Germline V lookup: CDR1 SEHNR, CDR2 FQNEAQ (reference sequence). The CDR3 runs to 12 residues. Trimming took 5 bases from V and 7 from J, leaving 11 bases between them. CDR3 in DNA: TGTGCCAGCAGCCCCGACAGTGGGACCCAGTACTTC. Encoded protein: CASSPDSGTQYF.

This clone appeared once. The chain links TRBV28 to TRBJ1-2; D gene unclear. Germline V lookup: CDR1 MDHEN, CDR2 SYDVKM. V was clipped by 3 bases and J by 2 bases, with 13 bases between them. The CDR3 extends over 15 amino acids. As DNA, the CDR3 is TGTGCCAGCAGTTTTCGTTCTGGGAGGAACTATGGCTACACCTTC. Residues: CASSFRSGRNYGYTF.

V is TRBV19 and J is TRBJ2-5, with TRBD1 matching over 8 bases. This CDR3 has 14 amino acids. Germline V lookup: CDR1 LNHDA, CDR2 SQIVND (reference sequence). With V trimmed by 5 bases and J by 4 bases, 6 bases remained unmatched. This CDR3 reads CASSGQGSSETQYF. As DNA, the CDR3 is TGTGCCAGTAGTGGACAGGGATCTTCAGAGACCCAGTACTTC. Combining the CDR3 with reference TRBV19 and TRBJ2-5 gives the whole variable domain DGGITQSPKYLFRKEGQNVTLSCEQNLNHDAMYWYRQDPGQGLRLIYYSQIVNDFQKGDIAEGYSVSREKKESFPLTVTSAQKNPTAFYLCASSGQGSSETQYFGPGTRLLVL.

The gene calls are TRBV29-1 and TRBJ1-2, with 7 bases identical to TRBD1. The CDR3 totals 16 residues. CDR1 and CDR2 from the germline V gene are SQVTM and ANQGSEA. V trimming: 3 bases; J trimming: 7 bases; junction bases outside the gene matches: 17. The CDR3 here is CSVDPSRDSNSRGYTF. The CDR3 DNA reads TGCAGCGTTGATCCTTCCAGGGACAGTAATTCTCGTGGCTACACCTTC.

The chain has TRBV28 and TRBJ2-7; TRBD2 aligns across 8 bases. The CDR3 is 17 residues long. V trimming: 1 base; J trimming: 0 bases; junction bases outside the gene matches: 8. The V gene's germline CDR1 is MDHEN and CDR2 SYDVKM. The CDR3 nucleotides read TGTGCCAGCAGTTTATTAAATAGCGGGGAAACCTCCTACGAGCAGTACTTC. It specifies CASSLLNSGETSYEQYF.

Concerning this clone: The germline gene is not matched at one end of the junction; a read error may be the cause. The chain uses TRBV6-1 and TRBJ2-3, with TRBD2 identical over 9 bases. Germline assignment: CDR1 MNHNS and CDR2 SASEGT. The CDR3 runs 16 residues. The CDR3 spells CASSVLDGTSTNTQYF. The CDR3 DNA is TGTGCCAGCAGTGTTTTGGACGGGACTAGCACAAATACGCAGTATTTT.

J is TRBJ1-5 and V is TRBV29-1; unclear D gene. Trimming took 0 bases from V and 6 from J, leaving 9 bases between them. The CDR3 runs 13 residues. CDR1 is SQVTM and CDR2 is ANQGSEA in the germline V gene. The CDR3 nucleotides are TGCAGCGTTGAAGATGAGGTGGGTCAGCCCCAGCATTTT. Its protein is CSVEDEVGQPQHF.

This chain connects TRBV21-1 to TRBJ2-1; TRBD2 is taken as the D call from the table, unchecked against the DNA. TRBV21-1 is listed as a pseudogene. CDR3 length: 16 residues. CDR3 sequence: CASSKRVAGGGNEQFF. The DNA for the CDR3 is TGTGCCAGCAGCAAGAGGGTAGCGGGAGGAGGCAATGAGCAGTTCTTC.

This sequence joins TRBV7-9 and TRBJ1-1, with D possibly being TRBD1 (6 bases). Trimming cost V 5 bases and J 10 bases, with 14 bases left between them. Germline V gene lookup returns CDR1 SEHNR and CDR2 FQNEAQ (reference sequence). The CDR3 covers 12 residues. This chain's CDR3 is CASSLAGEGAFF. The CDR3 nucleotides are TGTGCCAGCAGCCTCGCAGGGGAGGGAGCTTTCTTT.

This clone is a singleton in its sample. The V call is TRBV5-1, the J call TRBJ2-2; possible D gene TRBD1, 5 bases. CDR1 SGHRS and CDR2 YFSETQ come from the germline V gene. The CDR3 loop spans 17 amino acids. The V and J ends lost 1 base and 0 bases respectively, with 13 bases between them. For the CDR3, the DNA is TGCGCCAGCAGCTTGCGCTATGGGGCCACGAACACCGGGGAGCTGTTTTTT. This gives the protein CASSLRYGATNTGELFF.

The chain has TRBV5-1 and TRBJ2-5; 11 nucleotides agree with TRBD2. J was trimmed by 2 bases and V by 0 bases; bases with no gene match: 3. Germline assignment: CDR1 SGHRS and CDR2 YFSETQ. This CDR3 comprises 16 residues. CDR3 in amino acids: CASSLGIAGGQETQYF. CDR3 coding DNA: TGCGCCAGCAGCTTGGGAATAGCGGGGGGGCAAGAGACCCAGTACTTC.

The chain employs TRBV30 and TRBJ1-1; D may be TRBD1 (5 bases). The CDR3 totals 12 residues. Per the germline V gene, CDR1 is GTSNPN and CDR2 is SVGIG (reference sequence). V gave up 0 bases and J gave up 6 bases, with 8 bases separating them. The CDR3 bases are TGTGCCTGGAGTGTACGACAGCCTGAAGCTTTCTTT. Amino acid sequence: CAWSVRQPEAFF.

V is TRBV18 and J is TRBJ2-1, with 10 bases that match TRBD1. The germline V gene has CDR1 KGHSH and CDR2 LQKENI. The CDR3 is made up of 15 amino acids. The ends lost 0 bases at V and 9 bases at J; junction bases unmatched: 5. The CDR3 here is CASSPPSGQGPEQFF. CDR3 sequence (DNA): TGTGCCAGCTCACCACCGTCGGGACAGGGGCCTGAGCAGTTCTTC.

In DNA form, the CDR3 reads TGTGCCAGCAGCTACTCATCCTACGAGCAGTACTTC. Protein sequence: CASSYSSYEQYF. The chain is built from TRBV5-6 and TRBJ2-7; D is ambiguous. In germline, CDR1 is SGHDT, CDR2 YYEEEE. This CDR3 is built from 12 residues. Trimming stripped 3 bases from V and 1 base from J, with 5 bases between.

V and J are TRBV7-2 and TRBJ1-3, with D possibly matching TRBD1 (6 bases). There are 16 residues in the CDR3. The germline V gene encodes CDR1 SGHTA and CDR2 FQGNSA. V gave up 2 bases and J gave up 0 bases, with 11 bases separating them. Here the CDR3 reads CASSLSPGASGNTIYF. In nucleotides, the CDR3 is TGTGCCAGCAGCTTATCTCCAGGGGCCTCTGGAAACACCATATATTTT.

The chain uses TRBV10-3 and TRBJ2-4, with 7 bases that match TRBD2. The CDR3 loop spans 16 amino acids. Looked up from germline, CDR1 is ENHRY and CDR2 is SYGVKD. Germline trimming cut 8 bases from V and 6 bases from J; bases unmatched to any gene: 16. The CDR3 DNA reads as TGTGCCATCGGGGGGGGGTTGGACCCGGGGTCAAACATTCAGTACTTC. Its protein product is CAIGGGLDPGSNIQYF.

The J gene is TRBJ2-6, the V gene TRBV18; D may be TRBD2 (6 bases). Trimming cost V 2 bases and J 1 base, with 9 bases left between them. CDR1 and CDR2 from the germline V gene are KGHSH and LQKENI. This CDR3 contains 16 residues. Here the CDR3 reads CASSPVAVSGANVLTF. The CDR3 DNA sequence: TGTGCCAGCTCACCAGTAGCGGTATCTGGGGCCAACGTCCTGACTTTC.